This TCR beta chain came from a study of blood T cell repertoires in COVID-19. CDR1 and CDR2 from the germline V gene are SGHRS and YFSETQ. V was trimmed by 6 bases and J by 1 base, leaving 10 bases between them. The CDR3 length is 13 residues. Measured with immunoSEQ multiplex PCR; TCRdb has only the in-frame clones, and not every one. In the table there are about 55,000 clones, 88% of which are singletons. This clonotype was sampled from a man aged 60 to 69 with active COVID-19. Specimen: peripheral blood. The V and J genes are TRBV5-1 and TRBJ1-1, with D possibly being TRBD1 (6 bases). The CDR3 DNA is TGCGCCAGCAACGGCAGGGGGAACACTGAAGCTTTCTTT. Its protein is CASNGRGNTEAFF.